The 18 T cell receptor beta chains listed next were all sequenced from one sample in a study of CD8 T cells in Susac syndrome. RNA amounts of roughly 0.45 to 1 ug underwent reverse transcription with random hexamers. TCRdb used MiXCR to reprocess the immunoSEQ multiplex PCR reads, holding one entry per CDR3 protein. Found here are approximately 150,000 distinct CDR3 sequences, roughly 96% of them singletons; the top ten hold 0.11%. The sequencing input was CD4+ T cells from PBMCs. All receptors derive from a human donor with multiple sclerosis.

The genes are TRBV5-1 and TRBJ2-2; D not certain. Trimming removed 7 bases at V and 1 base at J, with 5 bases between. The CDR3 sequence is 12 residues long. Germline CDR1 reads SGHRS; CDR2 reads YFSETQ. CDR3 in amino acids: CASQKNTGELFF. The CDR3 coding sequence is TGCGCCAGCCAGAAGAACACCGGGGAGCTGTTTTTT. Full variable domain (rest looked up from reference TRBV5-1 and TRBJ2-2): KAGVTQTPRYLIKTRGQQVTLSCSPISGHRSVSWYQQTPGQGLQFLFEYFSETQRNKGNFPGRFSGRQFSNSRSEMNVSTLELGDSALYLCASQKNTGELFFGEGSRLTVL.

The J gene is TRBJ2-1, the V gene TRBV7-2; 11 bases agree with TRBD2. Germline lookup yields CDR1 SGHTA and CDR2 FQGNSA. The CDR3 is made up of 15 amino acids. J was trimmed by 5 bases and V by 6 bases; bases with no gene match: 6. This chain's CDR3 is CASSLPGLADNEQFF. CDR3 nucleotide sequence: TGTGCCAGCAGTCTCCCGGGACTAGCGGACAATGAGCAGTTCTTC. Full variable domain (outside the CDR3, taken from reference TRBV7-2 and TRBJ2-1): GAGVSQSPSNKVTEKGKDVELRCDPISGHTALYWYRQSLGQGLEFLIYFQGNSAPDKSGLPSDRFSAERTGGSVSTLTIQRTQQEDSAVYLCASSLPGLADNEQFFGPGTRLTVL.

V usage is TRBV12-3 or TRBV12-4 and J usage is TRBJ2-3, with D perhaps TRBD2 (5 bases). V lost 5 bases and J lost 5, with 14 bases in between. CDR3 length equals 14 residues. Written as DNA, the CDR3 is TGTGCCAGCAGTCGACTATTGATAGGAGATACGCAGTATTTT. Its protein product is CASSRLLIGDTQYF.

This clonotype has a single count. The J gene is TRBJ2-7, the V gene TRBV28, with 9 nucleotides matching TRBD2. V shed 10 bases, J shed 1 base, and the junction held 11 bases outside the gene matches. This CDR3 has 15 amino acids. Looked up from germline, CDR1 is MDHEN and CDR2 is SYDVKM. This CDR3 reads CATALASGISYEQYF. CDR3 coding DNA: TGTGCCACCGCCTTAGCTAGCGGGATATCCTACGAGCAGTACTTC.

CDR3 residues: CASSLGLAGKGPREETQYF. The CDR3 coding sequence is TGTGCCAGCAGCCTCGGACTAGCGGGGAAGGGCCCTAGGGAAGAGACCCAGTACTTC. The chain links TRBV5-6 to TRBJ2-5; the match to TRBD2 covers 12 bases. This CDR3 contains 19 residues. J gave up 3 bases and V 4 bases, and 16 bases lay outside the gene matches. Germline CDR1 and CDR2: SGHDT and YYEEEE. Full variable domain (outside the CDR3, taken from reference TRBV5-6 and TRBJ2-5): DAGVTQSPTHLIKTRGQQVTLRCSPKSGHDTVSWYQQALGQGPQFIFQYYEEEERQRGNFPDRFSGHQFPNYSSELNVNALLLGDSALYLCASSLGLAGKGPREETQYFGPGTRLLVL.

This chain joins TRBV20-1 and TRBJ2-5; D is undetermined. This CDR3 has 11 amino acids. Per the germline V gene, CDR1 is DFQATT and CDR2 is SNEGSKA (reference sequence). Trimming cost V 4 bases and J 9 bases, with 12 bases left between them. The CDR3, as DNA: TGCAGTGCTACCACAAGTGGGGCCCAGTACTTC. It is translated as CSATTSGAQYF.

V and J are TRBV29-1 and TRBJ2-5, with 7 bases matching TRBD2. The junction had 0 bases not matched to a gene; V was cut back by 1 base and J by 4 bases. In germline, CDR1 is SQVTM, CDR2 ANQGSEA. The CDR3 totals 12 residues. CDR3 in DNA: TGCAGCGTTGAAGGCGGGGGAGAGACCCAGTACTTC. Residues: CSVEGGGETQYF.

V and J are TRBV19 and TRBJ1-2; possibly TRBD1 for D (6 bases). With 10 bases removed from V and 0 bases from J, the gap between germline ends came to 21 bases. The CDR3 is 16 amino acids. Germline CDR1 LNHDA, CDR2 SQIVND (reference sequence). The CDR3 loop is CATAGTNHGANYGYTF. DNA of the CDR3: TGTGCCACCGCAGGGACAAACCACGGAGCTAACTATGGCTACACCTTC.

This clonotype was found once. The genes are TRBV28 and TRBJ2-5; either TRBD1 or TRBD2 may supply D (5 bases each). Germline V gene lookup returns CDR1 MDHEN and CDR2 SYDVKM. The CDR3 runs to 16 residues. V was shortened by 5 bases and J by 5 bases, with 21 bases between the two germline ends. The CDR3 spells CASSGAWERLGETQYF. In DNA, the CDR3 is TGTGCCAGCAGTGGGGCGTGGGAGAGGTTGGGGGAGACCCAGTACTTC.

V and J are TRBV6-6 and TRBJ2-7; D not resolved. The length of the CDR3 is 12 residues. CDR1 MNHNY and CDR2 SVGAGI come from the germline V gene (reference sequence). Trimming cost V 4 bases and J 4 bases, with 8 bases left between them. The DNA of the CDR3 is TGTGCCAGCAGTTTCCAGTGGTACGAGCAGTACTTC. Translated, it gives CASSFQWYEQYF.

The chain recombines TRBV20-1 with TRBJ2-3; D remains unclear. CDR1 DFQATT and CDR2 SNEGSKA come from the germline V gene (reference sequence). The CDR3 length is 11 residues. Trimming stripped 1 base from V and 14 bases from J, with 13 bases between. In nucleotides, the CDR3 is TGCAGTGCTAGAGGGGAAAACGGGCGGTATTTT. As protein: CSARGENGRYF.

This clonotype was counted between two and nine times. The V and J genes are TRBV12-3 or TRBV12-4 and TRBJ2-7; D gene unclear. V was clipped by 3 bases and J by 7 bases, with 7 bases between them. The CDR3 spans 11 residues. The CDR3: CASSFLGEQYF. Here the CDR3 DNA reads TGTGCCAGCAGTTTCCTGGGAGAGCAGTACTTC.

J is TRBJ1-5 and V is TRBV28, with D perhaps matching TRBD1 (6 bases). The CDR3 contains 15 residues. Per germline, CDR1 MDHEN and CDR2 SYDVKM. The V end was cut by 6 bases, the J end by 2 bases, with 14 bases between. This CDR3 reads CASSPNRVGNQPQHF. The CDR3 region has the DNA TGTGCCAGCAGCCCGAACAGGGTGGGCAATCAGCCCCAGCATTTT.

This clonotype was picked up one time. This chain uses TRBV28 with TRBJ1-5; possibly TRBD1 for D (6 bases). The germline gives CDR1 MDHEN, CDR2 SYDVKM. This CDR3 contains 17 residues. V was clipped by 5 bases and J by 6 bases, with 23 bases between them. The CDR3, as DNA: TGTGCCAGCAGTCTCTTGCCCCGGGGGGGCGTGATTCAGCCCCAGCATTTT. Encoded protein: CASSLLPRGGVIQPQHF.

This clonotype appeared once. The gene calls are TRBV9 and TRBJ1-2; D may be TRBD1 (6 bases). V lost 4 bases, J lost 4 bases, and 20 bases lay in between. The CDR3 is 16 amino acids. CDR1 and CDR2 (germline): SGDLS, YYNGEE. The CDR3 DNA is TGTGCCAGCAGCCAGCATCGGGGGGCTGTTGCCTATGGCTACACCTTC. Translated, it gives CASSQHRGAVAYGYTF.

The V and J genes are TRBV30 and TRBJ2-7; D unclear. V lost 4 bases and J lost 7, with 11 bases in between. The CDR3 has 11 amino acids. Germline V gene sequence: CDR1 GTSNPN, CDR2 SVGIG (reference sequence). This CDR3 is CAWNGVREQYF. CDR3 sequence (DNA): TGTGCCTGGAATGGAGTGCGGGAGCAGTACTTC.

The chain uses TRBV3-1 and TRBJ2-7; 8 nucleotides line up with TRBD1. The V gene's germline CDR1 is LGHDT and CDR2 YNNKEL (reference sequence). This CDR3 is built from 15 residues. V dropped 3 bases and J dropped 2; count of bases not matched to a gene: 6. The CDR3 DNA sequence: TGTGCCAGCAGCCAGATGGGACAGGATGCCTACGAGCAGTACTTC. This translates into CASSQMGQDAYEQYF.

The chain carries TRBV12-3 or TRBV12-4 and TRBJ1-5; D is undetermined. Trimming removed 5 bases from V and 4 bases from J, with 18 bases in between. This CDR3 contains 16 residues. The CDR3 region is CASSLVAAALNQPQHF. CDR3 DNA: TGTGCCAGCAGTCTCGTGGCGGCGGCCTTAAATCAGCCCCAGCATTTT.